This passage covers 16 T cell receptor beta chains from one sample sequenced in a study of cytomegalovirus exposure and HLA in healthy donors. In the PCR, 60 Vbeta and 13 Jbeta primers were used. Measured with immunoSEQ multiplex PCR; TCRdb has only the in-frame clones, and not every one. The sample includes about 190,000 clones, around three quarters seen only once; the top ten take roughly 1.6%. Sequenced: PBMCs. The origin of the receptors is a woman between 18 and 29 years old in good health and CMV-seronegative.

The chain has TRBV18 and TRBJ1-6, with 7 positions matching TRBD1. V was pared by 1 base and J by 8 bases, with 2 bases of the junction left unmatched. Germline values: CDR1 KGHSH, CDR2 LQKENI. The CDR3 spans 14 residues. CDR3 coding DNA: TGTGCCAGCTCACCACGAGACAGGGATTCACCCCTCCACTTT. Translating gives CASSPRDRDSPLHF.

The chain employs TRBV28 and TRBJ2-7; 7 bases are shared with TRBD2. This CDR3 has 16 amino acids. Germline V gene lookup returns CDR1 MDHEN and CDR2 SYDVKM. V dropped 2 bases and J dropped 5; count of bases not matched to a gene: 12. DNA for the CDR3: TGTGCCAGCAGTTTAAGGGCCTCGGGAGGCGGGGACGAGCAGTACTTC. Translating it yields CASSLRASGGGDEQYF.

The rearrangement joins TRBV18 to TRBJ1-6; tentative D call: TRBD1 (6 bases). V gave up 2 bases and J gave up 8 bases, with 16 bases separating them. The CDR3 covers 16 residues. Per germline, CDR1 KGHSH and CDR2 LQKENI. CDR3 DNA sequence: TGTGCCAGCTCACCAGGTTTAGGACAGTGGTATTCACCCCTCCACTTT. It encodes CASSPGLGQWYSPLHF.

This rearrangement joins TRBV15 to TRBJ2-7, with 7 bases lining up with TRBD1. V was clipped by 5 bases and J by 0 bases; unmatched bases: 4. CDR3 length: 14 amino acids. Per the germline V gene, CDR1 is LNHNV and CDR2 is YYDKDF (reference sequence). The CDR3 bases are TGTGCCACCAGCGGGGACAGAAGCTCCTACGAGCAGTACTTC. Its protein is CATSGDRSSYEQYF.

The rearrangement uses TRBV5-4 and TRBJ1-1; no clear D. There are 13 residues in the CDR3. Germline values: CDR1 SGHNT, CDR2 YYREEE (reference sequence). Trimming left V 5 bases short and J 4 bases short, with 12 bases between. CDR3 sequence reads: CASRHTDGTEAFF. The DNA of the CDR3 is TGTGCCAGCAGACACACAGACGGCACTGAAGCTTTCTTT.

This chain uses TRBV7-9 with TRBJ2-5; D may be TRBD1 (6 bases). Trimming removed 6 bases at V and 4 bases at J, with 12 bases between. The V gene's germline CDR1 is SEHNR and CDR2 FQNEAQ (reference sequence). The CDR3 is made up of 13 amino acids. The CDR3 DNA reads as TGTGCCAGCAGTACTACAGGGATAGAGACCCAGTACTTC. It codes for CASSTTGIETQYF.

The genes are TRBV6-1 and TRBJ1-4; possible D gene TRBD1, 5 bases. CDR1 and CDR2 from the germline V gene are MNHNS and SASEGT. The CDR3 runs 13 residues. Trimming removed 8 bases from V and 7 bases from J, with 14 bases in between. The CDR3 DNA reads as TGTGCCAGCTTGGCAGGGATATCTGAAAAACTGTTTTTT. Translating gives CASLAGISEKLFF.

The chain recombines TRBV21-1 with TRBJ2-7; the D call in the table, TRBD1, was not verified against the DNA. TRBV21-1 is given as a pseudogene. The CDR3 runs 14 residues. The CDR3 protein is CAQTGRGLAYEQYF. For the CDR3, the DNA is TGTGCCCAAACTGGCAGGGGCCTTGCCTACGAGCAGTACTTC.

The chain recombines TRBV28 with TRBJ1-1; a possible D gene is TRBD1 (6 bases). V lost 8 bases and J lost 4, with 20 bases in between. The CDR3 extends over 15 amino acids. Germline V gene lookup returns CDR1 MDHEN and CDR2 SYDVKM. The CDR3 DNA sequence: TGTGCCAGCCTTCCGGGGGGGGGCGGGGGCACTGAAGCTTTCTTT. Protein: CASLPGGGGGTEAFF.

This clone turned up a few times. This rearrangement joins TRBV19 to TRBJ2-1; TRBD2 might be the D (6 bases). V was shortened by 0 bases and J by 2 bases, with 17 bases between the two germline ends. The germline V gene has CDR1 LNHDA and CDR2 SQIVND (reference sequence). This CDR3 has 18 residues. CDR3 residues: CASSIDDRAREAYNEQFF. As DNA, the CDR3 is TGTGCCAGTAGTATAGATGATCGGGCCAGGGAGGCCTACAATGAGCAGTTCTTC.

This clone has ten or more counts. V usage is TRBV6-4 and J usage is TRBJ2-2, with 7 bases identical to TRBD2. Germline-derived CDR1 and CDR2 are MRHNA and SNTAGT. The CDR3 sequence is 14 residues long. Losses at the gene ends were 5 bases for V and 4 bases for J; bases not matched to a gene: 4. Here the CDR3 reads CASSRLASTGELFF. DNA of the CDR3: TGTGCCAGCAGTCGACTAGCATCCACCGGGGAGCTGTTTTTT.

This sequence joins TRBV5-4 and TRBJ1-4; 7 nucleotides align to TRBD1. V dropped 4 bases and J dropped 4; count of bases not matched to a gene: 4. Germline V gene sequence: CDR1 SGHNT, CDR2 YYREEE (reference sequence). The CDR3 runs to 14 residues. The CDR3 here is CASSPGGRNEKLFF. The CDR3 region has the DNA TGTGCCAGCAGCCCAGGGGGTCGTAATGAAAAACTGTTTTTT.

The chain recombines TRBV9 with TRBJ2-5; TRBD1 might be the D (6 bases). V gave up 0 bases and J gave up 2 bases, with 11 bases separating them. Germline values: CDR1 SGDLS, CDR2 YYNGEE. CDR3 length: 15 residues. The CDR3 bases are TGTGCCAGCAGCGTAGGGGACAAGAGACAAGAGACCCAGTACTTC. As protein: CASSVGDKRQETQYF.

This clone has just one count. The CDR3 spells CASSLYRGLGEKLFF. CDR3 DNA: TGTGCCAGCAGTTTATACAGGGGTTTGGGTGAAAAACTGTTTTTT. V is TRBV27 and J is TRBJ1-4; 7 positions agree with TRBD1. J was trimmed by 7 bases and V by 1 base; bases with no gene match: 6. CDR3 size: 15 residues. Per the germline V gene, CDR1 is MNHEY and CDR2 is SMNVEV (reference sequence).

There are a few counts of this clone. Written as DNA, the CDR3 is TGTGCCAGCAGCTTAACGGGAGGGCCAAGGAATGAGCAGTTCTTC. Its translation: CASSLTGGPRNEQFF. J is TRBJ2-1 and V is TRBV13; 8 bases are shared with TRBD2. V dropped 2 bases and J dropped 7; count of bases not matched to a gene: 7. CDR1 and CDR2 from the germline V gene are PRHDT and FYEKMQ (reference sequence). The CDR3 is 15 residues long.

V is TRBV6-5 and J is TRBJ2-7, with 10 bases lining up with TRBD1. J gave up 7 bases and V 5 bases, and 8 bases lay outside the gene matches. This CDR3 region has 14 residues. The V gene's germline CDR1 is MNHEY and CDR2 SVGAGI. CDR3 loop: CASSPPGQGREQYF. As DNA, the CDR3 is TGTGCCAGCAGTCCCCCGGGACAGGGGAGGGAGCAGTACTTC.